These 23 T cell receptor beta chains were sequenced from one sample in a study of T cells after yellow fever vaccination. MiXCR, applied by TCRdb to the 5' RACE reads, yields one record per CDR3 protein. Of 170,000 or so distinct CDR3 sequences listed, approximately 6.2% are singletons. The sequenced sample was CD4+ T cells sorted from PBMCs, obtained on the day of the first yellow fever vaccination. The source is a man aged 18 to 30 who received the YFV17D yellow fever vaccine.

This clonotype has ten or more counts. The chain couples TRBV5-1 to TRBJ1-1; tentative D call: TRBD1 (5 bases). This CDR3 region has 13 residues. The germline V gene has CDR1 SGHRS and CDR2 YFSETQ. Trimming removed 4 bases from V and 7 bases from J, with 14 bases in between. This CDR3 reads CASSAEATVEAFF. The DNA of the CDR3 is TGCGCCAGCAGCGCGGAGGCGACAGTTGAAGCTTTCTTT.

This clonotype was recorded at least ten times. The chain links TRBV18 to TRBJ1-1; no definite D call. With 6 bases removed from V and 1 base from J, the gap between germline ends came to 12 bases. Germline V gives CDR1 KGHSH, CDR2 LQKENI. The CDR3 contains 14 residues. The CDR3 region has the DNA TGTGCCAGCTCCCTGAGGACGGGGAACACTGAAGCTTTCTTT. This gives the protein CASSLRTGNTEAFF.

The chain has TRBV5-1 and TRBJ1-1; no firm D call. V lost 1 base to trimming and J lost 0 bases, with 7 bases between them. The CDR3 has 14 residues. Germline CDR1 is SGHRS and CDR2 is YFSETQ. The CDR3 nucleotides are TGCGCCAGCAGCTTGTGGAGTATGAACACTGAAGCTTTCTTT. It specifies CASSLWSMNTEAFF.

There are a few counts of this clonotype. This chain connects TRBV20-1 to TRBJ1-3, with a possible D match to TRBD1 (6 bases). The germline V and J ends were trimmed by 5 bases and 2 bases, with 19 bases remaining between them. This CDR3 comprises 16 residues. In germline, CDR1 is DFQATT, CDR2 SNEGSKA (reference sequence). The CDR3, as DNA: TGCAGTGCTCCTCGACGGCGTACAGGGCCTGGAAACACCATATATTTT. This encodes CSAPRRRTGPGNTIYF.

The chain employs TRBV13 and TRBJ2-5, with D tentatively TRBD2 (6 bases). The V gene lost 4 bases and the J gene lost 4 bases, with 19 bases spanning the gap. CDR1 is PRHDT and CDR2 is FYEKMQ in the germline V gene (reference sequence). This CDR3 region has 16 residues. CDR3 nucleotide sequence: TGTGCCAGCAGCTCCTGGGGGGACTCCCAGGGAGAGACCCAGTACTTC. Protein sequence: CASSSWGDSQGETQYF.

This clonotype was detected many times. The CDR3 nucleotides are TGTGCCAGCAGTCCAGACAGAGGGAACACTGAAGCTTTCTTT. Protein sequence: CASSPDRGNTEAFF. V usage is TRBV6-4 and J usage is TRBJ1-1; D is possibly TRBD1 (5 bases). This CDR3 has 14 residues. In germline, CDR1 is MRHNA, CDR2 SNTAGT. V was shortened by 5 bases and J by 1 base, with 11 bases between the two germline ends.

This clonotype was observed a few times. V is TRBV6-5 and J is TRBJ2-5, with D perhaps matching TRBD1 or TRBD2 (6 bases each). Trimming pared 2 bases from V and 5 bases from J, leaving 15 bases between. This CDR3 comprises 15 residues. Germline loops: CDR1 MNHEY, CDR2 SVGAGI. The CDR3 bases are TGTGCCAGCAGTTACGGTGGGGGGCTTCGGGAGACCCAGTACTTC. Amino acids: CASSYGGGLRETQYF.

Many counts were recorded for this clonotype. The chain joins TRBV7-9 to TRBJ1-4; no firm D call. There are 10 residues in the CDR3. Germline V gene lookup returns CDR1 SEHNR and CDR2 FQNEAQ (reference sequence). V was pared by 8 bases and J by 7 bases, with 5 bases between. CDR3 bases: TGTGCCAGCGCTGGTGAAAAACTGTTTTTT. This encodes CASAGEKLFF. Drawing the rest from reference TRBV7-9 and TRBJ1-4, the complete variable domain is DTGVSQNPRHKITKRGQNVTFRCDPISEHNRLYWYRQTLGQGPEFLTYFQNEAQLEKSRLLSDRFSAERPKGSFSTLEIQRTEQGDSAMYLCASAGEKLFFGSGTQLSVL.

This clonotype was seen repeatedly, ten times or more. CDR3 in amino acids: CSAPMSSGANVLTF. DNA for the CDR3: TGCAGTGCTCCAATGAGCTCTGGGGCCAACGTCCTGACTTTC. The chain links TRBV20-1 to TRBJ2-6; D gene ambiguous. Trimming took off 5 bases at V and 0 bases at J, with 8 bases between the two ends. The CDR3 is made up of 14 amino acids. Germline CDR1 DFQATT, CDR2 SNEGSKA (reference sequence).

The chain combines TRBV5-1 with TRBJ2-1, with TRBD2 as a possible D gene (5 bases). Trimming took off 1 base at V and 7 bases at J, with 15 bases between the two ends. The germline gives CDR1 SGHRS, CDR2 YFSETQ. The CDR3 has 15 residues. The CDR3: CASSLLPTRRNEQFF. The CDR3 nucleotides are TGCGCCAGCAGCTTGCTCCCGACCCGGAGGAATGAGCAGTTCTTC.

This clonotype occurred many times. This chain joins TRBV4-1 and TRBJ2-3, with D uncertain. The germline V and J ends were trimmed by 4 bases and 2 bases, with 16 bases remaining between them. The germline gives CDR1 MGHRA, CDR2 YSYEKL. The CDR3 totals 16 residues. CDR3: CASSPHERPPTDTQYF. CDR3 bases: TGCGCCAGCAGCCCACACGAGCGTCCCCCCACAGATACGCAGTATTTT.

This clonotype was found many times. The chain links TRBV4-3 to TRBJ1-6; TRBD1 matches 12 bases. Germline lookup yields CDR1 LGHNA and CDR2 YSLEER. CDR3 length equals 16 residues. V dropped 0 bases and J dropped 10; count of bases not matched to a gene: 4. The DNA of the CDR3 is TGCGCCAGCAGCCAAGAAATGGGACAGGGGGCATCACCCCTCCACTTT. Protein product: CASSQEMGQGASPLHF.

This clonotype was seen ten or more times. The rearrangement links TRBV7-9 to TRBJ2-7; no reliable D call. Germline V gene lookup returns CDR1 SEHNR and CDR2 FQNEAQ (reference sequence). V was pared by 7 bases and J by 3 bases, with 13 bases between. The CDR3 has 13 residues. In DNA, the CDR3 is TGTGCCAGCACGCCGTGGCGGAGCTACGAGCAGTACTTC. This codes for CASTPWRSYEQYF.

The chain's CDR3 is CASSLSGRPYGYTF. The CDR3 DNA reads TGTGCCAGCAGCCTAAGTGGGAGGCCCTATGGCTACACCTTC. The rearrangement uses TRBV25-1 and TRBJ1-2; D not certain. V was clipped by 6 bases and J by 4 bases, with 15 bases between them. The germline gives CDR1 MGHDK, CDR2 SYGVNS. CDR3 size: 14 residues.

The chain carries TRBV4-2 and TRBJ2-1, with 7 bases that match TRBD1. Trimming took 4 bases from V and 4 from J; bases not matched to a gene: 13. The germline CDR1 and CDR2 sequences are LGHNA and YNFKEQ. The CDR3 consists of 17 residues. The CDR3 spells CASSPDPGQRTYNEQFF. The CDR3 DNA follows: TGTGCCAGCAGCCCAGACCCGGGACAGCGCACGTACAATGAGCAGTTCTTC.

A remark on this clonotype: This may be a read error: a much more frequent sequence differs by one nucleotide. The V gene is TRBV4-1, the J gene TRBJ2-5; 9 bases align to TRBD2. Per the germline V gene, CDR1 is MGHRA and CDR2 is YSYEKL. The CDR3 extends over 16 amino acids. CDR3 sequence (DNA): TGCGCCAGCCGCCAAGATTTTGGTAGCGGGGGAGAGACCCAGTACTTC. Protein product: CASRQDFGSGGETQYF.

The chain uses TRBV18 and TRBJ2-3; 7 positions match TRBD2. V shed 5 bases and J 6 bases; nucleotides not matched to a gene: 5. This CDR3 has 13 residues. The germline gives CDR1 KGHSH, CDR2 LQKENI. CDR3 loop: CASSAGGTDTQYF. Written as DNA, the CDR3 is TGTGCCAGCTCAGCCGGGGGGACGGATACGCAGTATTTT.

This clonotype was counted many times. The chain joins TRBV7-2 to TRBJ2-1; tentatively, D is TRBD1 or TRBD2 (6 bases each). The CDR3 spans 15 residues. V lost 11 bases and J lost 0, with 17 bases in between. The germline gives CDR1 SGHTA, CDR2 FQGNSA. The CDR3, as DNA: TGTGCCTCCTGCCGGGGGCCGCGCTCCTACAATGAGCAGTTCTTC. The encoded protein is CASCRGPRSYNEQFF.

This clonotype was found many times. The chain employs TRBV6-2 or TRBV6-3 and TRBJ2-3; D is unclear. Per the germline V gene, CDR1 is MNHEY and CDR2 is SVGEGT. The CDR3 has 14 residues. With 6 bases removed from V and 2 bases from J, the gap between germline ends came to 12 bases. The CDR3 nucleotides read TGTGCCAGCAGCCTTCTAAGAACCACAGATACGCAGTATTTT. This translates into CASSLLRTTDTQYF.

The chain joins TRBV12-3 or TRBV12-4 to TRBJ2-3; 11 bases map to TRBD2. V lost 6 bases, J lost 5 bases, and 10 bases stayed unmatched. The CDR3 consists of 16 residues. CDR3 amino acids: CASRSRLAGRGDTQYF. The CDR3, as DNA: TGTGCCAGCAGATCCCGACTAGCGGGGCGGGGAGATACGCAGTATTTT.

This clonotype showed up just a few times. This chain uses TRBV19 with TRBJ1-1; D may be TRBD1 (5 bases). The CDR3 length is 15 residues. The V end was cut by 8 bases, the J end by 4 bases, with 20 bases between. Germline V CDR1 and CDR2: LNHDA, SQIVND (reference sequence). CDR3 nucleotide sequence: TGTGCCAGTCTCTCGGCGGGGGGAGGGGCCACTGAAGCTTTCTTT. Amino acids: CASLSAGGGATEAFF.

This clonotype was picked up many times. The V call is TRBV5-1, the J call TRBJ1-1; the match to TRBD1 covers 8 bases. The V segment lost 6 bases and the J segment 6 bases; nucleotides outside the gene matches: 13. From germline, CDR1 is SGHRS and CDR2 YFSETQ. This CDR3 spans 15 amino acids. CDR3 residues: CASTKRQGQGAEAFF. CDR3 bases: TGCGCCAGCACCAAACGACAGGGGCAGGGGGCTGAAGCTTTCTTT. The full variable domain, with the rest looked up from reference TRBV5-1 and TRBJ1-1, is KAGVTQTPRYLIKTRGQQVTLSCSPISGHRSVSWYQQTPGQGLQFLFEYFSETQRNKGNFPGRFSGRQFSNSRSEMNVSTLELGDSALYLCASTKRQGQGAEAFFGQGTRLTVV.

This clonotype came up a few times. V usage is TRBV5-1 and J usage is TRBJ1-3; D is uncertain. CDR1 and CDR2 (germline): SGHRS, YFSETQ. V lost 4 bases, J lost 1 base, and 9 bases lay in between. The CDR3 spans 14 residues. The CDR3 DNA reads as TGCGCCAGCAGCGGGGAGGCGTCTGGAAACACCATATATTTT. Translation: CASSGEASGNTIYF.